This T cell receptor beta chain was recorded in a study of early T cells in non-severe SARS-CoV-2 infection. CDR1 is SGHAT, CDR2 FQNNGV, per germline. This CDR3 has 15 amino acids. V lost 5 bases and J lost 4; bases outside the gene matches: 10. Each single cDNA molecule received a unique molecular identifier. Each CDR3 protein is one row after TCRdb ran MiXCR on the 5' RACE reads. The profile shows approximately 110,000 distinct CDR3 sequences, about 16% of them singletons. This clonotype occurred a few times. The receptor was derived from an adult who was a healthcare worker with PCR-confirmed SARS-CoV-2 infection or an uninfected control (not recorded which). V gene TRBV11-2 combines with J gene TRBJ1-2; 7 bases fit TRBD1. Sequences were obtained from whole blood. CDR3 amino acids: CASSGRQGSGYGYTF. The CDR3 bases are TGTGCCAGCAGCGGAAGACAGGGCTCGGGCTATGGCTACACCTTC.